This T cell receptor (beta chain) emerged from a study of T cell responses to AZD1222 COVID-19 vaccine. Clones were read by immunoSEQ multiplex PCR, and TCRdb kept only the in-frame ones, dropping some. Among around 170,000 clones listed, 85% to 90% were seen once. The specimen comprised peripheral blood, sampled 28 days after the second AZD1222 dose. The TCR sequence derives from an adult who received the AZD1222 COVID-19 vaccine.

For the CDR3, the DNA is TGTGCCAGCAGCTTAAGTGGCGGAACCTACAATGAGCAGTTCTTC. This encodes CASSLSGGTYNEQFF. V gene TRBV11-3 combines with J gene TRBJ2-1; D not certain. The CDR3 loop spans 15 amino acids. V was shortened by 2 bases and J by 2 bases, with 10 bases between the two germline ends. Germline CDR1 reads SGHNT; CDR2 reads YENEEA.